This T cell receptor (beta chain) was profiled in a study of T-cell reconstitution after alpha-beta-depleted transplantation in children. During its preparation, the TCRbeta library received unique molecular identifiers. TCRdb re-called the PCR reads with MiXCR, one entry per CDR3 protein. The table has 500,000 to 600,000 distinct CDR3 sequences, roughly a quarter seen once; the top ten hold 30% to 40%. The V and J ends lost 5 bases and 5 bases, in that order; junction bases with no gene match: 11. Germline V CDR1 and CDR2: MNHEY, SMNVEV (reference sequence). This CDR3 has 17 residues. This TCR was recovered from a boy younger than two with Wiskott-Aldrich syndrome, due to receive a stem cell transplant. This material consisted of PBMCs, taken before TCRalphabeta/CD19-depleted stem cell transplant. V usage is TRBV27 and J usage is TRBJ2-1, with 11 bases fitting TRBD2. In DNA form, the CDR3 reads TGTGCCAGCAGTCCATACGTCGGGACTAGCGGCAACAATGAGCAGTTCTTC. Translation: CASSPYVGTSGNNEQFF.